The source of this T cell receptor beta chain is a study of CD8+ T cells in alopecia areata. Study information: Tofacitinib ran 6 to 18 months, followed by 6 months off drug. Scoring treated patients' severity relied on the percentage of scalp area affected.

Treatment indicated: oral pan-JAK inhibitor, 5-10 mg twice daily. cDNA prepared by RNA extraction and subsequent reverse transcription served as the template for sequencing. TCRdb's table, derived via immunoSEQ multiplex PCR, lists solely in-frame clones and lacks some. The sample shows roughly 110,000 clones, 84% of them seen only once. In regard to this clone: Its specificity is unknown.

Notes on the study in general: Tofacitinib significantly lowered scalp clonality and expanded CD8+ clones among the top 100. In lesional scalp, particularly from alopecia totalis/universalis, clonality was higher than in normal scalp.

The sequence came from a human donor with alopecia areata. The specimen was CD8+ T cells sorted from blood, collected at week 24, from a patient treated with tofacitinib.

Here the CDR3 DNA reads TGTGCCAGCGACAGCGGGGGATACACCGGGGAGCTGTTTTTT. It is translated as CASDSGGYTGELFF. This chain links TRBV2 with TRBJ2-2, with 8 bases that match TRBD2. CDR3 size: 14 residues. Unmatched junction bases numbered 5, after V lost 8 bases and J lost 3 bases. The germline gives CDR1 SNHLY, CDR2 FYNNEI.